This TCR beta chain is from a study of blood T cell repertoires in COVID-19. TCRdb's copy holds only in-frame clones and misses some; the assay was immunoSEQ multiplex PCR. The data show under 250,000 clones, about 87% seen once. The J segment lost 2 bases and the V segment lost 10 bases, leaving 3 bases of the junction unmatched. CDR3 size: 12 residues. CDR1 and CDR2 (germline): SNHLY, FYNNEI. This clone is a singleton in its sample. This receptor was taken from a woman aged 40 to 50 who had been exposed to COVID-19. Material: PBMCs or T cells enriched from blood (not recorded which). The gene calls are TRBV2 and TRBJ2-7; 9 positions match TRBD2. The CDR3 DNA follows: TGTGCCACGGCGGGAGGGGCCTACGAGCAGTACGTC. Protein: CATAGGAYEQYV.